The rows below give T cell receptor beta chains drawn from one sample of a study of blood T cell repertoires in COVID-19. This table comes from immunoSEQ multiplex PCR, and its TCRdb copy is limited to in-frame clones, with some not included. The sample carries 250,000 to 300,000 clones, roughly 87% recorded once. Material for sequencing was PBMCs or T cells enriched from blood (not recorded which). Source of these receptors: a woman between 25 and 40 years old who had recovered from COVID-19. Both conserved end residues are part of each CDR3. A D gene is named only where the DNA matches it firmly. Where a row states a size, it is once, few, many or the class of an expanded clone; other rows omit it.

d_call j_call v_call clone_size cdr3_aa cdr3_nt
- TRBJ1-2 TRBV3-1/TRBV3-2 once CASSSGIRTYGYTF TGTGCCAGCAGCTCAGGTATACGTACGTATGGCTACACCTTC
TRBD2 TRBJ2-7 TRBV19 - CASSLGQGGFDEQYF TGTGCCAGTAGTTTAGGCCAGGGAGGGTTCGACGAGCAGTACTTC
- TRBJ2-1 TRBV7-9 - CASSLSGDNEQFF TGTGCCAGCAGCTTATCCGGAGACAATGAGCAGTTCTTC
TRBD1 TRBJ2-7 TRBV13 - CASSSQQGARIEQYF TGTGCCAGCAGCTCCCAACAGGGGGCAAGGATCGAGCAGTACTTC
TRBD2 TRBJ2-2 TRBV11-2 once CASSPRLAAEGGELFF TGTGCCAGCAGCCCGAGACTAGCGGCTGAGGGCGGGGAGCTGTTTTTT
- TRBJ1-2 TRBV15 - CATSRQGRGYTF TGTGCCACCTCTAGGCAGGGCCGGGGCTACACCTTC
TRBD1 TRBJ1-1 TRBV6-2/TRBV6-3 - CASSYSLSGTGNTEAFF TGTGCCAGCAGTTACTCGCTATCCGGGACAGGGAACACTGAAGCTTTCTTT
- TRBJ2-2 TRBV5-1 - CASSLESGAVGELFF TGCGCCAGCAGCTTGGAGTCGGGAGCGGTCGGGGAGCTGTTTTTT
- TRBJ2-2 TRBV27 - CASNSKNTGELFF TGTGCCAGCAATTCCAAGAACACCGGGGAGCTGTTTTTT
- TRBJ1-2 TRBV18 once CASSPAGTTYGYTF TGTGCCAGCTCACCGGCAGGCACGACATATGGCTACACCTTC
- TRBJ2-3 TRBV11-2 - CASSLEPGATDTQYF TGTGCCAGCAGCTTAGAACCAGGGGCCACAGATACGCAGTATTTT
TRBD1 TRBJ1-3 TRBV7-8 - CASSQTGARGTIYF TGTGCCAGCAGCCAGACAGGGGCCCGGGGCACCATATATTTT
- TRBJ1-2 TRBV3-1/TRBV3-2 - CASSPNPTGIYGYTF TGTGCCAGCAGCCCCAACCCCACAGGGATCTATGGCTACACCTTC
TRBD2 TRBJ2-3 TRBV24-1 - CATSEAGGTDTQYF TGTGCCACGTCCGAAGCGGGAGGCACAGATACGCAGTATTTT
- TRBJ1-4 TRBV18 - CASSPLGAGEKLFF TGTGCCAGCTCACCTCTAGGGGCCGGGGAAAAACTGTTTTTT
- TRBJ2-7 TRBV5-1 - CASSLDRAGASYEQYF TGCGCCAGCAGCTTGGATCGGGCAGGGGCCAGCTACGAGCAGTACTTC
- TRBJ1-3 TRBV18 - CASSQGGDGSGNTIYF TGTGCCAGCTCACAAGGAGGGGACGGATCTGGAAACACCATATATTTT
- TRBJ1-5 TRBV27 - CASAGRREGPNQPQHF TGTGCCAGCGCCGGCCGACGGGAGGGTCCAAATCAGCCCCAGCATTTT
- TRBJ1-2 TRBV28 - CASSTPAGVNGYTF TGTGCCAGCAGTACCCCGGCGGGGGTTAATGGCTACACCTTC
TRBD2 TRBJ2-1 TRBV27 - CASSPTSGRAHEQFF TGTGCCAGCAGCCCCACTAGCGGGAGGGCCCATGAGCAGTTCTTC
- TRBJ1-5 TRBV5-1 - CASSLTFDQPQHF TGCGCCAGCAGCTTGACATTTGATCAGCCCCAGCATTTT
- TRBJ1-2 TRBV27 - CASSFHGDYGYTF TGTGCCAGCAGTTTCCACGGTGACTATGGCTACACCTTC
TRBD1 TRBJ2-2 TRBV14 many CASSPKAGQVELFF TGTGCCAGCAGCCCCAAGGCTGGACAGGTGGAGCTGTTTTTT